This entry features one T cell receptor (beta chain) sequence. This sample stems from a study of Ad26.COV2.S vaccination and SARS-CoV-2 variants. Study-wide context: Enrolled in COV1001, the donor was in the Ad26.COV2.S trial arm, which received the vaccine.

Trimming removed 9 bases at V and 0 bases at J, with 9 bases between. This CDR3 spans 13 amino acids. Treatment denoted: approximately 18 received Ad26.COV2.S at low or high dose, single or two shots; several received placebo; per-sample allocation not given. It was on day 63 after the first vaccine or placebo injection that samples were taken. Profiled with immunoSEQ multiplex PCR; TCRdb holds only in-frame clones, not every one. The sample carries a few hundred thousand clones, approximately 92% recorded once. The rearrangement links TRBV12-3 or TRBV12-4 to TRBJ1-3; D remains unclear. The TCR comes from a person aged 18-60 years who received the Ad26.COV2.S COVID-19 vaccine or a placebo. Specimen: peripheral blood, collected in a trial of Ad26.COV2.S vaccine versus placebo. CDR3 loop: CASTIFSGNTIYF. In DNA, the CDR3 is TGTGCCAGTACGATCTTCTCTGGAAACACCATATATTTT.